This T cell receptor (beta chain) was sequenced for a study of blood T cell repertoires in COVID-19. Overall study context: Samples taken during acute and convalescent COVID-19 were collected in the United States, Italy and Spain. T cells, B-cell-depleted T cells, or PBMCs provided the cDNA or gDNA that served as material.

Per the original data handling: How many nucleated cells were present was estimated from reference gene primer amplification. Assay used: immunoSEQ multiplex PCR; TCRdb lists only in-frame clones, some missing. V, J and clone size are those of that table, while D and trimming were read from the DNA. The sample carries some 130,000 clones, about 79% recorded once. CDR1 is MNHEY, CDR2 SVGAGI, per germline. V was shortened by 2 bases and J by 10 bases, with 9 bases between the two germline ends. The CDR3 totals 13 residues. The receptor's source is a woman over 75 with acute or convalescent COVID-19. Sequencing was carried out using peripheral blood. This chain joins TRBV6-5 and TRBJ1-6, with D unclear. In DNA, the CDR3 is TGTGCCAGCAGTTACACCACTCTATCACCCCTCCACTTT. Amino acid sequence: CASSYTTLSPLHF.